One and the same sample provided the 22 T cell receptor beta chains below, sequenced in a study of blood T cell repertoires in COVID-19. Profiling relied on immunoSEQ multiplex PCR, and the TCRdb table lists in-frame clones only, not all of them. The profile covers roughly 380,000 clones, with approximately 84% appearing a single time and 2.5% to 3% taken by the ten largest. Specimen: PBMCs or T cells enriched from blood (not recorded which). These TCRs come from a woman aged 25 to 39 who had recovered from COVID-19.

This clone was detected only once. The chain recombines TRBV25-1 with TRBJ2-5, with D possibly being TRBD2 (6 bases). The ends were cut back, 4 bases at V and 7 bases at J, with 19 bases in the middle. From germline, CDR1 is MGHDK and CDR2 SYGVNS. The length of the CDR3 is 15 residues. CDR3 sequence: CASSGQTNFGGTQYF. DNA of the CDR3: TGTGCCAGCAGTGGTCAGACTAACTTCGGGGGGACCCAGTACTTC.

The gene calls are TRBV5-5 and TRBJ2-4, with D tentatively TRBD2 (5 bases). The CDR3 contains 17 residues. CDR1 and CDR2 from the germline V gene are SGHKS and YYEKEE (reference sequence). V was trimmed by 5 bases and J by 2 bases, leaving 20 bases between them. The DNA of the CDR3 is TGTGCCAGCAGTTTCGTCCCCTTGGAGCGGACCAAAAACATTCAGTACTTC. Protein product: CASSFVPLERTKNIQYF. Looking up the rest from reference TRBV5-5 and TRBJ2-4 gives the full variable domain: DAGVTQSPTHLIKTRGQQVTLRCSPISGHKSVSWYQQVLGQGPQFIFQYYEKEERGRGNFPDRFSARQFPNYSSELNVNALLLGDSALYLCASSFVPLERTKNIQYFGAGTRLSVL.

The gene calls are TRBV7-9 and TRBJ2-3; maybe TRBD1 (6 bases). The CDR3 loop spans 14 amino acids. Deletions cut 6 bases from V and 1 base from J, with 11 bases between. The germline V gene encodes CDR1 SEHNR and CDR2 FQNEAQ (reference sequence). As DNA, the CDR3 is TGTGCCAGCAGTAGGGGGTCCGGCACAGATACGCAGTATTTT. It codes for CASSRGSGTDTQYF.

This chain links TRBV28 with TRBJ2-3; weak D call: TRBD1 (5 bases). CDR3 size: 15 residues. The ends were cut back, 2 bases at V and 1 base at J, with 10 bases in the middle. Germline V gene data show CDR1 as MDHEN and CDR2 as SYDVKM. CDR3 DNA sequence: TGTGCCAGCAGTTTACTAATACAGGGCACAGATACGCAGTATTTT. This encodes CASSLLIQGTDTQYF.

The chain links TRBV7-2 to TRBJ2-6; D remains unclear. CDR1 is SGHTA, CDR2 FQGNSA, per germline. V lost 5 bases to trimming and J lost 4 bases, with 9 bases between them. This CDR3 has 14 residues. CDR3 sequence (DNA): TGTGCCAGCAGCCGCGCGCTCGGGGCCAACGTCCTGACTTTC. It is translated as CASSRALGANVLTF.

The V gene is TRBV7-6, the J gene TRBJ2-5; D unclear. The germline CDR1 and CDR2 sequences are SGHVS and FNYEAQ. CDR3 size: 13 residues. Between the trimmed V and J ends, which lost 6 bases and 0 bases, there was a span of 8 bases. The CDR3 DNA sequence: TGTGCCAGCAGAAGGAGTTACCAAGAGACCCAGTACTTC. Amino acid sequence: CASRRSYQETQYF.

This sequence joins TRBV5-1 and TRBJ1-1, with D possibly being TRBD1 (5 bases). Germline V lookup: CDR1 SGHRS, CDR2 YFSETQ. Trimming left V 0 bases short and J 2 bases short, with 11 bases between. The CDR3 contains 15 residues. CDR3 nucleotides: TGCGCCAGCAGCTTGGGTGCAGGGATAAACACTGAAGCTTTCTTT. Encoded protein: CASSLGAGINTEAFF.

V usage is TRBV5-5 and J usage is TRBJ2-3; D may be TRBD2 (6 bases). V lost 0 bases, J lost 2 bases, and 13 bases lay in between. Germline V gives CDR1 SGHKS, CDR2 YYEKEE (reference sequence). The CDR3 contains 16 residues. The CDR3, as DNA: TGTGCCAGCAGCTTGGTAGGAGTAGCGGTCACAGATACGCAGTATTTT. Its protein product is CASSLVGVAVTDTQYF.

This sequence joins TRBV2 and TRBJ1-2; D call uncertain. Germline V gene sequence: CDR1 SNHLY, CDR2 FYNNEI. This CDR3 contains 11 residues. V lost 1 base and J 10 bases, leaving 7 bases between the germline ends. In DNA form, the CDR3 reads TGTGCCAGCAGTGAAGACCGGGTCTACACCTTC. It is translated as CASSEDRVYTF. Variable domain in full (rest from reference TRBV2 and TRBJ1-2): EPEVTQTPSHQVTQMGQEVILRCVPISNHLYFYWYRQILGQKVEFLVSFYNNEISEKSEIFDDQFSVERPDGSNFTLKIRSTKLEDSAMYFCASSEDRVYTFGSGTRLTVV.

This clone was seen only a few times. This chain uses TRBV19 with TRBJ2-7; tentatively, D is TRBD2 (5 bases). This CDR3 has 14 residues. The V end lost 5 bases, the J end lost 2 bases, and 13 bases lay between the germline ends. CDR1 and CDR2 from the germline V gene are LNHDA and SQIVND (reference sequence). The CDR3 bases are TGTGCCAGTAGTGCGACTCTCGGGACCTACGAGCAGTACTTC. Amino acid sequence: CASSATLGTYEQYF. Combining the CDR3 with reference TRBV19 and TRBJ2-7 gives the whole variable domain DGGITQSPKYLFRKEGQNVTLSCEQNLNHDAMYWYRQDPGQGLRLIYYSQIVNDFQKGDIAEGYSVSREKKESFPLTVTSAQKNPTAFYLCASSATLGTYEQYFGPGTRLTVT.

This clone was seen once. The chain is built from TRBV2 and TRBJ2-2; D perhaps matches TRBD2 (5 bases). Trimming left V 8 bases short and J 3 bases short, with 10 bases between. Per the germline V gene, CDR1 is SNHLY and CDR2 is FYNNEI. This CDR3 spans 13 amino acids. DNA of the CDR3: TGTGCCAGCTCCGGCGGGCACACCGGGGAGCTGTTTTTT. Translation: CASSGGHTGELFF. The full variable domain, in which reference TRBV2 and TRBJ2-2 provide the parts outside the CDR3, is EPEVTQTPSHQVTQMGQEVILRCVPISNHLYFYWYRQILGQKVEFLVSFYNNEISEKSEIFDDQFSVERPDGSNFTLKIRSTKLEDSAMYFCASSGGHTGELFFGEGSRLTVL.

The V and J genes are TRBV9 and TRBJ1-2; 10 bases agree with TRBD1. The CDR3 has 15 residues. The trim removed 3 bases at V and 6 bases at J, leaving 8 bases unmatched. CDR1 and CDR2 from the germline V gene are SGDLS and YYNGEE. CDR3 nucleotide sequence: TGTGCCAGCAGCGCCCGGGACAGGGGCCATCATGGCTACACCTTC. Residues: CASSARDRGHHGYTF.

J is TRBJ2-3 and V is TRBV28; TRBD2 might be the D (6 bases). There are 13 residues in the CDR3. Germline-derived CDR1 and CDR2 are MDHEN and SYDVKM. V dropped 8 bases and J dropped 3 bases, with 12 bases sitting between them. Written as DNA, the CDR3 is TGTGCCAGCGGGGACTGGCAAACAGATACGCAGTATTTT. Protein: CASGDWQTDTQYF.

The CDR3 coding sequence is TGCGCCAGCAGCTCAACAGGGACTGGAAACACCATATATTTT. This encodes CASSSTGTGNTIYF. The J gene is TRBJ1-3, the V gene TRBV5-1; possible D gene TRBD1, 6 bases. V was pared by 3 bases and J by 2 bases, with 9 bases between. The length of the CDR3 is 14 residues. CDR1 is SGHRS, CDR2 YFSETQ, per germline.

The J gene is TRBJ1-1, the V gene TRBV2, with 7 bases lining up with TRBD1. V lost 7 bases and J lost 12; bases outside the gene matches: 14. The CDR3 runs 13 residues. CDR1 and CDR2 from the germline V gene are SNHLY and FYNNEI. The chain's CDR3 is CASTQNPGQPSFF. The CDR3, as DNA: TGTGCCAGCACCCAGAATCCGGGACAGCCCTCTTTCTTT.

This rearrangement joins TRBV18 to TRBJ1-5; D ambiguous. Trimming shortened V by 5 bases and J by 7 bases, and 15 bases separated the two germline ends. Germline V gives CDR1 KGHSH, CDR2 LQKENI. This CDR3 is built from 14 residues. The CDR3 here is CASSAGQVNQPQHF. The CDR3 coding sequence is TGTGCCAGCTCAGCAGGTCAGGTAAACCAGCCCCAGCATTTT.

V gene TRBV27 combines with J gene TRBJ1-2; 8 nucleotides match TRBD1. V dropped 7 bases and J dropped 3; count of bases not matched to a gene: 7. The CDR3 has 14 residues. Germline V gene sequence: CDR1 MNHEY, CDR2 SMNVEV (reference sequence). The CDR3 DNA reads TGTGCCAGCAAGGGGCAGGGGGCCTACTATGGCTACACCTTC. The encoded protein is CASKGQGAYYGYTF.

The gene calls are TRBV4-1 and TRBJ2-7; 9 bases map to TRBD1. V was clipped by 10 bases and J by 4 bases; unmatched bases: 8. The CDR3 is 13 amino acids. Germline values: CDR1 MGHRA, CDR2 YSYEKL. The CDR3 region is CAIQTGGTYEQYF. For the CDR3, the DNA is TGCGCCATCCAGACAGGGGGGACGTACGAGCAGTACTTC.

The V gene is TRBV27, the J gene TRBJ2-5; 9 bases map to TRBD2. With V trimmed by 8 bases and J by 4 bases, 5 bases remained unmatched. Germline CDR1 is MNHEY and CDR2 is SMNVEV (reference sequence). The CDR3 loop spans 13 amino acids. The CDR3 DNA is TGTGCCAGCGGGGGAGCGGGAGGAGAGACCCAGTACTTC. Translating it yields CASGGAGGETQYF.

The genes are TRBV7-2 and TRBJ1-6, with D hard to call. The CDR3 runs 15 residues. Germline CDR1 SGHTA, CDR2 FQGNSA. The V and J ends lost 5 bases and 6 bases respectively, with 14 bases between them. CDR3 in amino acids: CASSPKTPTNSPLHF. The CDR3 DNA reads as TGTGCCAGCAGCCCGAAGACACCTACTAATTCACCCCTCCACTTT.

The chain combines TRBV28 with TRBJ1-2, with D possibly TRBD1 on 6 matching bases. This CDR3 contains 13 residues. V shed 2 bases and J shed 8 bases, with 12 bases lying between them. Germline CDR1 and CDR2: MDHEN and SYDVKM. The CDR3 region has the DNA TGTGCCAGCAGTTTAGACAGGCCAGGCGGCTACACCTTC. It is translated as CASSLDRPGGYTF.

The J gene is TRBJ1-3, the V gene TRBV16; TRBD1 matches at 9 bases. This CDR3 has 17 amino acids. V lost 4 bases to trimming and J lost 2 bases; unmatched junction nucleotides: 9. The V gene's germline CDR1 is KGHSY and CDR2 FQNENV. In nucleotides, the CDR3 is TGTGCCAGCAGCCTTACCGGGACAGGGAATACTGGAAACACCATATATTTT. Translating gives CASSLTGTGNTGNTIYF.